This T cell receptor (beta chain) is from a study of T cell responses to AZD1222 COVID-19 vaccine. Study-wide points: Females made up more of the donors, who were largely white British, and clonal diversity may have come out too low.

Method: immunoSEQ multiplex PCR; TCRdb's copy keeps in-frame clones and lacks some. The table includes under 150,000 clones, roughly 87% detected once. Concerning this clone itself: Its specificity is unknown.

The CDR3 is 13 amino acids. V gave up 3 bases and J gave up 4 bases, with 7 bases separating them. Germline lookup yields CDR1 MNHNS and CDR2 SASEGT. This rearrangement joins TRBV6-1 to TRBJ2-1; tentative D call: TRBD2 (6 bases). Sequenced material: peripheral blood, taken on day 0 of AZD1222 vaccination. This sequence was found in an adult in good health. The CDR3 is CASSEGGYNEQFF. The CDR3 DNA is TGTGCCAGCAGTGAGGGGGGATACAATGAGCAGTTCTTC.